The next 6 T cell receptor beta chains were all read from a single sample in a study of cytomegalovirus exposure and HLA in healthy donors. PCR employed 60 Vbeta and 13 Jbeta primers. The protocol was immunoSEQ multiplex PCR, while the TCRdb copy is restricted to in-frame clones and leaves out a portion. This table holds 130,000 to 150,000 clones, approximately 82% found once. Sequencing was done on a sample of PBMCs. The receptors stem from a woman aged 55-70 years in good health and CMV-seropositive.

V gene TRBV28 combines with J gene TRBJ2-1; 9 nucleotides match TRBD1. Germline assignment: CDR1 MDHEN and CDR2 SYDVKM. This CDR3 is built from 16 residues. The V and J ends lost 1 base and 11 bases, in that order; junction bases with no gene match: 12. Written as DNA, the CDR3 is TGTGCCAGCAGTTTATATACGGGACAGGGTATCGGAAAGCAGTTCTTC. Its protein is CASSLYTGQGIGKQFF.

This clone was picked up a small number of times. This chain uses TRBV5-8 with TRBJ2-5; 8 nucleotides match TRBD1. Germline CDR1 and CDR2: SGHTS and YDEGEE. The CDR3 loop spans 14 amino acids. V lost 4 bases and J lost 3; bases outside the gene matches: 5. The DNA of the CDR3 is TGTGCCAGCAGCATCCGACAGGGGAAAGAGACCCAGTACTTC. As protein: CASSIRQGKETQYF.

The rearrangement joins TRBV7-9 to TRBJ2-1; the match to TRBD1 covers 10 bases. The germline V gene has CDR1 SEHNR and CDR2 FQNEAQ (reference sequence). The CDR3 spans 15 residues. V trimming: 2 bases; J trimming: 6 bases; junction bases outside the gene matches: 4. Here the CDR3 DNA reads TGTGCCAGCAGCTTAACTGGACAGGGGGTCAATGAGCAGTTCTTC. Translation gives CASSLTGQGVNEQFF.

The chain is built from TRBV4-3 and TRBJ2-1, with D possibly being TRBD2 (6 bases). Germline CDR1 is LGHNA and CDR2 is YSLEER. CDR3 size: 17 residues. Deletions cut 4 bases from V and 1 base from J, with 17 bases between. The CDR3 DNA reads TGCGCCAGCAGCCCTTCCCCCGATGGGGGGTCCTACAATGAGCAGTTCTTC. It yields the protein CASSPSPDGGSYNEQFF.

This chain connects TRBV29-1 to TRBJ2-5; D ambiguous. Germline V lookup: CDR1 SQVTM, CDR2 ANQGSEA. V was clipped by 5 bases and J by 2 bases, with 6 bases between them. The CDR3 length is 11 residues. The CDR3 DNA sequence: TGCAGCGTTAGCCGACAAGAGACCCAGTACTTC. Residues: CSVSRQETQYF.

The chain joins TRBV5-4 to TRBJ1-1; TRBD1 aligns across 8 bases. After removal of 0 bases from V and 8 bases from J, the junction contained 3 bases not matched to a gene. CDR1 SGHNT and CDR2 YYREEE come from the germline V gene (reference sequence). The CDR3 totals 13 residues. The CDR3 here is CASSLETGAEAFF. The DNA for the CDR3 is TGTGCCAGCAGCTTGGAGACAGGGGCGGAAGCTTTCTTT.